A selection of T cell receptor beta chains follows, all from one sample in a study of STAT5B mutations in CD4+ large granular lymphocyte leukemia. Produced via immunoSEQ multiplex PCR; TCRdb's table is partial and in-frame only. This table has some 51,000 clones, 65% to 85% appearing once. Sequenced: CD4+ T cells from blood buffy coats. The source of these receptors is a human donor in good health. The CDR3 runs from the conserved cysteine through the conserved F or W. D genes are given only for firm matches. Clone size, where shown, is once, few, many, or a class for clones that have expanded.

D	size	V	J	CDR3	DNA
TRBD1	once	TRBV15	TRBJ1-1	CATRFEGALGTEAFF	TGTGCCACCAGATTCGAGGGGGCGCTGGGCACTGAAGCTTTCTTT
.	.	TRBV30	TRBJ1-4	CAWSTIVLRRGKLFF	TGTGCCTGGAGTACAATAGTTCTACGAAGGGGAAAACTGTTTTTT
.	.	TRBV7-8	TRBJ1-2	CASSLYRGHGYTF	TGTGCCAGCAGCTTATACCGAGGCCATGGCTACACCTTC
TRBD1	few	TRBV30	TRBJ2-7	CAWIRQGSKGQYF	TGTGCCTGGATTCGACAGGGTAGCAAAGGGCAGTACTTC
TRBD1	.	TRBV27	TRBJ1-3	CASSSGQLSSGNTIYF	TGTGCCAGCAGTTCGGGACAGCTGAGCTCTGGAAACACCATATATTTT
.	few	TRBV25-1	TRBJ1-3	CASSGDGYSGNTIYF	TGTGCCAGCAGTGGCGATGGCTACTCTGGAAACACCATATATTTT
.	once	TRBV19	TRBJ2-2	CASTPTQKGPNTGELFF	TGTGCCAGTACCCCAACCCAAAAGGGCCCGAACACCGGGGAGCTGTTTTTT
TRBD1	few	TRBV27	TRBJ1-1	CASKGRGRTEAFF	TGTGCCAGCAAAGGCAGGGGGCGTACTGAAGCTTTCTTT
.	.	TRBV2	TRBJ1-4	CASTKRPAVNEKLFF	TGTGCCAGCACCAAACGCCCGGCAGTTAATGAAAAACTGTTTTTT
TRBD2	.	TRBV5-4	TRBJ2-1	CASSGLANNEQFF	TGTGCCAGCAGCGGACTAGCGAACAATGAGCAGTTCTTC
.	.	TRBV11-3	TRBJ2-1	CASGSNEQFF	TGTGCCAGCGGCAGCAATGAGCAGTTCTTC